This paragraph reports one T cell receptor (beta chain). This sample is part of a study of blood T cell repertoires in COVID-19. Clones were sequenced by immunoSEQ multiplex PCR, and TCRdb holds only the in-frame ones, with some missing. The profile shows about 250,000 clones, about 80% of them singletons. The V and J ends lost 4 bases and 9 bases, in that order; junction bases with no gene match: 7. CDR3 length: 15 amino acids. Germline-derived CDR1 and CDR2 are MNHEY and SVGAGI. Sequencing was performed on peripheral blood. The rearrangement uses TRBV6-5 and TRBJ1-6; 9 bases are shared with TRBD1. This TCR derives from an elderly man with acute or convalescent COVID-19. The DNA for the CDR3 is TGTGCCAGCAGTTCTGGTACAGGGGGCCGTTCACCCCTCCACTTT. It specifies CASSSGTGGRSPLHF.